This T cell receptor beta chain was sequenced during a study of regulatory T cells in long-lasting Graves disease. Noted time point: newly diagnosed GD, antithyroid drugs for less than 3 months. From PBMCs, RNA was extracted and then used to make the TCR library. Nine milliliters of peripheral blood were taken and placed in EDTA tubes. The CDR3 runs to 17 residues. The V gene lost 4 bases and the J gene lost 3 bases, with 21 bases spanning the gap. In germline, CDR1 is SGHAT, CDR2 FQNNGV. Through Arm-PCR of CDR3 regions and iRepertoire HTBI primers, TCR beta libraries were built. TCRdb reanalysed the multiplex PCR reads using MiXCR and keeps one entry per CDR3 protein. The sample yields under 300,000 distinct CDR3 sequences, 20% to 25% seen once.

This sample comprised peripheral blood mononuclear cells (PBMCs), obtained at new diagnosis, from a patient treated with antithyroid drugs. The receptor was derived from a female donor with Graves disease. The chain links TRBV11-2 to TRBJ1-1; D not resolved. The CDR3 DNA reads TGTGCCAGCAGCTCGACTCGGTCAGTCGGATTTGACACTGAAGCTTTCTTT. Translated: CASSSTRSVGFDTEAFF.